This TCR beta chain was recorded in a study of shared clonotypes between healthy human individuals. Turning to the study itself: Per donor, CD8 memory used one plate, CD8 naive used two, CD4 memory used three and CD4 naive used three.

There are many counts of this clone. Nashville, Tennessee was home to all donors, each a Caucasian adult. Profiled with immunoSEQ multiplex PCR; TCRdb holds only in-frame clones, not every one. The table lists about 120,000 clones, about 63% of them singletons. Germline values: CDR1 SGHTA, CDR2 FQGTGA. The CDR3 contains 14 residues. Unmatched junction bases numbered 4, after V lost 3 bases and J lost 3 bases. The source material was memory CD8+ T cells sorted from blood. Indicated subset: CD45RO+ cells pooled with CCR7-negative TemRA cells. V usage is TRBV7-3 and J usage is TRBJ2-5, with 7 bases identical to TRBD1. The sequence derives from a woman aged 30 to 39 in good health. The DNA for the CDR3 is TGTGCCAGCAGCTTCGGGACAGACAAAGAGACCCAGTACTTC. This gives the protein CASSFGTDKETQYF.